This T cell receptor (beta chain) was identified in a study of control samples from healthy donors and cancer patients. Per the germline V gene, CDR1 is SGHRS and CDR2 is YFSETQ. V was pared by 5 bases and J by 0 bases, with 12 bases between. The CDR3 is made up of 15 amino acids. Using immunoSEQ multiplex PCR, the repertoire was profiled, and TCRdb retains in-frame clones only, with some absent. This table has 100,000 to 150,000 clones, roughly 91% appearing once. Sequenced sample: PBMCs. This TCR came from a man in his fifties or sixties with head and neck cancer. The chain couples TRBV5-1 to TRBJ2-1; perhaps TRBD2 as D (5 bases). The CDR3 DNA follows: TGCGCCAGCAGGACTACCGGAAGCTCCTACAATGAGCAGTTCTTC. Translating gives CASRTTGSSYNEQFF. Full variable domain (rest looked up from reference TRBV5-1 and TRBJ2-1): KAGVTQTPRYLIKTRGQQVTLSCSPISGHRSVSWYQQTPGQGLQFLFEYFSETQRNKGNFPGRFSGRQFSNSRSEMNVSTLELGDSALYLCASRTTGSSYNEQFFGPGTRLTVL.